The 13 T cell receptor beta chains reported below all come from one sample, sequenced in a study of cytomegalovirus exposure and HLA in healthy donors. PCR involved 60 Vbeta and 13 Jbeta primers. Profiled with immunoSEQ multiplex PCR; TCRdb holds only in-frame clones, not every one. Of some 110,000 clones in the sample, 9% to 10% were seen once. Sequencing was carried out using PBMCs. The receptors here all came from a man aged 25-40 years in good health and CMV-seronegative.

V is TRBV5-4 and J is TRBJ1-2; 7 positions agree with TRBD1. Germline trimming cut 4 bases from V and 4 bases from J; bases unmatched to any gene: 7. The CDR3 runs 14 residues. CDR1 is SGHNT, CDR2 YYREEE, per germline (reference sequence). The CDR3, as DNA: TGTGCCAGCAGCCCCGACAGGGCTTCCTATGGCTACACCTTC. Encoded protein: CASSPDRASYGYTF.

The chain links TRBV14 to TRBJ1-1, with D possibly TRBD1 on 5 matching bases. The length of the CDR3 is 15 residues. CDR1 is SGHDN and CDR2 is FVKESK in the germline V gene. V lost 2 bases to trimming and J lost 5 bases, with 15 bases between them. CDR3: CASSQYLQGGTEAFF. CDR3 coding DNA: TGTGCCAGCAGCCAATATCTCCAGGGAGGGACTGAAGCTTTCTTT.

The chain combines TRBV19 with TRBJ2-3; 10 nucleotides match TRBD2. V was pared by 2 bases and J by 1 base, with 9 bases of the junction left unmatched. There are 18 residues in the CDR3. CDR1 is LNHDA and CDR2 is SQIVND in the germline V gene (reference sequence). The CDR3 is CASSIKGPSGGRTDTQYF. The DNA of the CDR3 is TGTGCCAGTAGTATAAAGGGACCTAGCGGGGGCCGCACAGATACGCAGTATTTT.

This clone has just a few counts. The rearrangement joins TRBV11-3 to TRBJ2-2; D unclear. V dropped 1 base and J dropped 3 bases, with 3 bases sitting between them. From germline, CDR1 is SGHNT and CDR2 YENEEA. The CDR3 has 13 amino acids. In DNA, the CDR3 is TGTGCCAGCAGCTTAGGAGACACCGGGGAGCTGTTTTTT. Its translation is CASSLGDTGELFF. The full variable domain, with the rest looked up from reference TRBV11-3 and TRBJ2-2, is EAGVVQSPRYKIIEKKQPVAFWCNPISGHNTLYWYLQNLGQGPELLIRYENEEAVDDSQLPKDRFSAERLKGVDSTLKIQPAELGDSAVYLCASSLGDTGELFFGEGSRLTVL.

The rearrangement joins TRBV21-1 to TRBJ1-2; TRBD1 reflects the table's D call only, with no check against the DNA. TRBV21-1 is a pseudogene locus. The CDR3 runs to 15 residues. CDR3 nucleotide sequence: TGTGCCAGCAGCAAGGTACAGGGGTCGAACTATGGCTACACCTTC. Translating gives CASSKVQGSNYGYTF.

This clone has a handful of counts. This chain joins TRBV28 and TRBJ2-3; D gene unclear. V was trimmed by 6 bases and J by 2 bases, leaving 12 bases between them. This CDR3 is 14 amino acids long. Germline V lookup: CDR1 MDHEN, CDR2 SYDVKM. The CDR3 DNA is TGTGCCAGCAGCCTCAGACTGACCACAGATACGCAGTATTTT. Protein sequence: CASSLRLTTDTQYF.

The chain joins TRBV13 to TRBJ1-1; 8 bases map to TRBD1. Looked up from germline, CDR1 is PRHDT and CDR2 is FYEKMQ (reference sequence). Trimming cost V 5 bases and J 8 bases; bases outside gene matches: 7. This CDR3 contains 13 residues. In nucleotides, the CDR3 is TGTGCCAGCAGCCCGGACAGGGACCTCGAAGCTTTCTTT. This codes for CASSPDRDLEAFF. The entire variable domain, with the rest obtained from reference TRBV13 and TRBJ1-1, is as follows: AAGVIQSPRHLIKEKRETATLKCYPIPRHDTVYWYQQGPGQDPQFLISFYEKMQSDKGSIPDRFSAQQFSDYHSELNMSSLELGDSALYFCASSPDRDLEAFFGQGTRLTVV.

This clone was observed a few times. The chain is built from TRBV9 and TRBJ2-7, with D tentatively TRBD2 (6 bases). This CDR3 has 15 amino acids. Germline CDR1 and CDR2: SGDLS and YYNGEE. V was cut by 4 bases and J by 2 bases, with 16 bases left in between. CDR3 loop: CASSPRQGLTYEQYF. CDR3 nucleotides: TGTGCCAGCAGCCCCCGGCAGGGACTTACCTACGAGCAGTACTTC.

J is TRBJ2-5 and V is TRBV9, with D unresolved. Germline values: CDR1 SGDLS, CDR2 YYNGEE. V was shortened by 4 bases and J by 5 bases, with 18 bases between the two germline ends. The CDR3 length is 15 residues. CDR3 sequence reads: CASSPRLEYRETQYF. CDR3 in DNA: TGTGCCAGCAGCCCCCGGCTAGAGTATAGGGAGACCCAGTACTTC.

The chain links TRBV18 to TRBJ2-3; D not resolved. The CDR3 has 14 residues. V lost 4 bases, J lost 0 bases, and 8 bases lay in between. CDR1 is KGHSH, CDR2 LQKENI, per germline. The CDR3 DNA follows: TGTGCCAGCTCACTCGCGGCCAGCACAGATACGCAGTATTTT. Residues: CASSLAASTDTQYF.

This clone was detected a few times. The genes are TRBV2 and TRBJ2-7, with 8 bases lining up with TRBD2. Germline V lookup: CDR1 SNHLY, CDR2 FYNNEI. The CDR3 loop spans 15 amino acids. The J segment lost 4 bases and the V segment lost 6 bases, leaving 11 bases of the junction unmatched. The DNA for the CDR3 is TGTGCCAGCAGCACTAGCGGAGCCCAAGTATACGAGCAGTACTTC. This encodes CASSTSGAQVYEQYF.

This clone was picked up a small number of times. CDR3 nucleotide sequence: TGTGCCAGCAGCTTTAGCGGGGCAGATACGCAGTATTTT. This translates into CASSFSGADTQYF. The genes are TRBV7-2 and TRBJ2-3; 8 bases line up with TRBD2. Germline V lookup: CDR1 SGHTA, CDR2 FQGNSA. CDR3 length: 13 amino acids. V lost 3 bases to trimming and J lost 4 bases; unmatched junction nucleotides: 0.

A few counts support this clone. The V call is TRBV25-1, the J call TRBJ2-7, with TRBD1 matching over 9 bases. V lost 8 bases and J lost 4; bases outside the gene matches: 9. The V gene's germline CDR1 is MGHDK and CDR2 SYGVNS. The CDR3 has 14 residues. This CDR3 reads CASQSGTGLYEQYF. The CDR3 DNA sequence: TGTGCCAGCCAATCCGGGACAGGGTTGTACGAGCAGTACTTC.